One and the same sample provided the 6 T cell receptor beta chains below, sequenced in a study of T cells in Graves' hyperthyroidism and ophthalmopathy. The investigators amplified TCR beta CDR3 regions from RNA transcripts. An initial round of RT-PCR targeting the TCR CDR3 relied on the HTBI primer set. TCRdb reprocessed the multiplex PCR reads with MiXCR, giving one entry per CDR3 protein. Of under 700,000 distinct CDR3 sequences listed, about 43% are singletons. Sequenced input: peripheral blood or thyroid tissue (not recorded which). The receptor set was obtained from a woman aged 18 to 35 with Graves' hyperthyroidism.

The V gene is TRBV5-1, the J gene TRBJ2-3, with TRBD2 matching over 10 bases. Trimming at V came to 0 bases and at J to 1 base, leaving 2 bases not matched to a gene. Germline V gives CDR1 SGHRS, CDR2 YFSETQ. The CDR3 contains 16 residues. The CDR3 DNA is TGCGCCAGCAGCTTGGCCGGGACTAGCGGCACAGATACGCAGTATTTT. Translation gives CASSLAGTSGTDTQYF.

Regarding this clonotype: Given a much more abundant clone one base away, this may be a read error. The CDR3: CASSGTSGSIDTQYF. The CDR3, as DNA: TGTGCCAGCAGTGGGACTAGCGGGAGCATAGATACGCAGTATTTT. The V gene is TRBV6-1, the J gene TRBJ2-3, with 13 bases matching TRBD2. CDR1 and CDR2 from the germline V gene are MNHNS and SASEGT. CDR3 size: 15 residues.

This clonotype was seen only a few times. The rearrangement joins TRBV9 to TRBJ2-5; unclear D gene. Germline V gene lookup returns CDR1 SGDLS and CDR2 YYNGEE. Trimming pared 0 bases from V and 5 bases from J, leaving 29 bases between. The CDR3 sequence is 20 residues long. Here the CDR3 reads CASSVESGLGNFAARETQYF. Here the CDR3 DNA reads TGTGCCAGCAGCGTAGAATCCGGCTTAGGCAACTTCGCCGCACGGGAGACCCAGTACTTC. The whole variable domain, filled in from reference TRBV9 and TRBJ2-5, reads DSGVTQTPKHLITATGQRVTLRCSPRSGDLSVYWYQQSLDQGLQFLIQYYNGEERAKGNILERFSAQQFPDLHSELNLSSLELGDSALYFCASSVESGLGNFAARETQYFGPGTRLLVL.

The rearrangement links TRBV25-1 to TRBJ1-2; D is uncertain. Germline CDR1 MGHDK, CDR2 SYGVNS. CDR3 length: 15 amino acids. The ends were cut back, 3 bases at V and 6 bases at J, with 17 bases in the middle. CDR3 sequence: CASSDVVGGRDGYTF. CDR3 bases: TGTGCCAGCAGTGATGTCGTCGGCGGGCGCGATGGCTACACCTTC.

The V gene is TRBV4-2, the J gene TRBJ2-7; 8 bases line up with TRBD2. The CDR3 has 16 residues. The germline gives CDR1 LGHNA, CDR2 YNFKEQ. V dropped 3 bases and J dropped 3; count of bases not matched to a gene: 10. CDR3 in DNA: TGTGCCAGCAGCCAGAGAGAGGGACTAGGCTTCTACGAGCAGTACTTC. Translating gives CASSQREGLGFYEQYF.

DNA for the CDR3: TGTGCCAGCAGCGACCCCGGGATGAACACTGAAGCTTTCTTT. Translated, it gives CASSDPGMNTEAFF. V usage is TRBV13 and J usage is TRBJ1-1; D not resolved. Germline CDR1 PRHDT, CDR2 FYEKMQ (reference sequence). The CDR3 sequence is 14 residues long. V lost 5 bases and J 0 bases, leaving 10 bases between the germline ends. Variable domain in full (rest from reference TRBV13 and TRBJ1-1): AAGVIQSPRHLIKEKRETATLKCYPIPRHDTVYWYQQGPGQDPQFLISFYEKMQSDKGSIPDRFSAQQFSDYHSELNMSSLELGDSALYFCASSDPGMNTEAFFGQGTRLTVV.